Sequencing of this T cell receptor (beta chain) was carried out in a study of blood T cell repertoires in COVID-19 (dated by TCRdb to 2020 to 2022). About the full investigation: Collaborator samples came from the United States, Italy and Spain and covered acute and convalescent phases of COVID-19. The material from the prospective study consisted of cDNA or gDNA derived from T cells, B-cell-depleted T cells, or PBMCs. The dataset comprised deeply sampled blood TCRbeta repertoires from subjects exposed to, actively infected with, or recovered from COVID-19. A freely available public database, intended as a resource for researchers studying the immune response to SARS-CoV-2, is where the repertoires were released. Samples were obtained from the ongoing ImmuneRACE study (first 160 participants) and from 1,254 subjects provided by 6 global collaborators. The sample metadata nearly always contained a de-identified subject ID, COVID-19 status, age in years and sex. Where HLA class I and class II types were available, the types were taken from metadata supplied by the sample provider, not from assay-based typing.

Whole blood was collected in K2EDTA tubes by collaborating institutions according to the institutions' own protocols. For TCRbeta analysis, collaborators shipped samples as frozen whole blood, isolated PBMCs, or DNA extracted from either of those sample types. Overall study outcomes, separate from this receptor: Clinical and demographic metadata were provided uncurated, with the amount varying by source and participant.

Of note for this clone: Its antigen is not yet known. Qualities for individual bases were not recorded, and no much larger clone is one base off.

TCRbeta CDR3 regions were amplified from genomic DNA using the immunoSEQ Assay, a bias-controlled multiplex PCR. The paper's data handling went like this. The number of nucleated cells in each sample was estimated by amplification of reference gene primers within the assay. To quantify the absolute abundance of each unique TCRbeta CDR3 rearrangement, sequence reads were collapsed and filtered. Productive Simpson clonality was computed per sample as the square root of Simpson's diversity index over productive rearrangements. Imported from immuneACCESS, the table was reduced by TCRdb to in-frame sequences with V and J called. These copies leave out some clones; in studies compared against another copy, an unresolved V gene accounts for under half, and the cause of the remainder is not known. Clonal size and the V and J genes are those of that table, whereas D and trimming came from the DNA. The sample table records about 94,000 clones; around 80% of these occur just once. Around 20% of the sample comes from the top ten.

V is cut back by 5 bases and J by 3 bases, with 8 bases in the junction unmatched. CDR1 SGHAT and CDR2 FQNNGV were looked up in the germline V gene. The CDR3 sequence holds 16 residues, the cysteine and phenylalanine included. Solely the CDR3 DNA is kept, with 48 bases framed from the first base. Source material: peripheral blood. The source is a human donor in a cohort sampled during active COVID-19. The sequence links TRBV11-2 to TRBJ2-7; 12 central nucleotides agree with TRBD2. CDR3 protein: CASSRYSSGGGYEQYF. The bases read TGTGCCAGCAGCAGATATTCTAGCGGGGGGGGCTACGAGCAGTACTTC.